This T cell receptor beta chain was sequenced for a study of cytomegalovirus exposure and HLA in healthy donors. Points from the study as a whole: When analyzed later, the rates of TCR association showed variation by HLA locus, with DRB1 the most and HLA-C the fewest. The study carried out a later analysis of TCR beta sequences. It associated 15,000 to 20,000 of them with specific HLA alleles at a false discovery rate of 0.05. The dataset shows that most TCR sequences were rare, while some public TCRs occurred in many donors.

This PCR relied on a set of 60 Vbeta primers and 13 Jbeta primers. Some clones are missing from TCRdb's copy, which holds only in-frame ones; the method was immunoSEQ multiplex PCR. The sample holds about 140,000 clones, around 79% seen once. Germline CDR1 reads MNHNY; CDR2 reads SVGAGI (reference sequence). Unmatched junction bases numbered 8, after V lost 2 bases and J lost 4 bases. The CDR3 is 16 amino acids. Remarks on this clone: Its antigen is unidentified.

The sequence was obtained from a woman between 50 and 59 years old in good health and CMV-seropositive. V usage is TRBV6-6 and J usage is TRBJ2-3; 8 bases agree with TRBD1. Sequenced sample: PBMCs. The CDR3 nucleotides are TGTGCCAGCAGTTACCCCGGACAGGGTCGAGCAGATACGCAGTATTTT. Its protein is CASSYPGQGRADTQYF.